The 8 T cell receptor beta chains listed next were all sequenced from one sample in a study of T cells in localized non-small cell lung cancer. Some clones are missing from TCRdb's copy, which holds only in-frame ones; the method was immunoSEQ multiplex PCR. The sample contains tens of thousands of clones, roughly 90% of which appear only once. Source: peripheral blood, taken before any cancer treatment. The receptors come from a man aged 40 to 75 with stage I squamous cell lung carcinoma.

The V and J genes are TRBV5-4 and TRBJ1-2; TRBD1 agrees at 10 bases. The junction had 5 bases not matched to a gene; V was cut back by 5 bases and J by 7 bases. Germline lookup yields CDR1 SGHNT and CDR2 YYREEE (reference sequence). The CDR3 runs 13 residues. The CDR3 region is CASSRDRGRGYTF. The CDR3, as DNA: TGTGCCAGCAGTCGCGACAGGGGGCGTGGCTACACCTTC.

The chain links TRBV4-3 to TRBJ1-2; possible D gene TRBD1, 5 bases. V lost 1 base and J 7 bases, leaving 7 bases between the germline ends. This CDR3 has 12 amino acids. Germline V gene sequence: CDR1 LGHNA, CDR2 YSLEER. The chain's CDR3 is CASSQAGFGYTF. The CDR3 bases are TGCGCCAGCAGCCAAGCAGGGTTTGGCTACACCTTC.

The V call is TRBV7-9, the J call TRBJ2-3; D is ambiguous. The germline V gene has CDR1 SEHNR and CDR2 FQNEAQ (reference sequence). CDR3 length: 15 residues. The V gene lost 5 bases and the J gene lost 0 bases, with 12 bases spanning the gap. In DNA form, the CDR3 reads TGTGCCAGCAGCCTCGGACGTCCTAGCACAGATACGCAGTATTTT. Translated: CASSLGRPSTDTQYF.

The rearrangement uses TRBV6-1 and TRBJ2-7; 9 bases match TRBD2. CDR1 is MNHNS, CDR2 SASEGT, per germline. The CDR3 consists of 15 residues. V lost 1 base and J lost 2; bases outside the gene matches: 3. This chain's CDR3 is CASSEGGRGPYEQYF. CDR3 in DNA: TGTGCCAGCAGTGAAGGCGGGAGGGGTCCCTACGAGCAGTACTTC.

The rearrangement uses TRBV11-1 and TRBJ1-3; the match to TRBD1 covers 7 bases. The CDR3 totals 16 residues. The V gene's germline CDR1 is SGHAT and CDR2 FQDESV (reference sequence). J gave up 0 bases and V 4 bases, and 6 bases lay outside the gene matches. CDR3 loop: CASSSAGTVSGNTIYF. As DNA, the CDR3 is TGTGCCAGCAGCTCAGCCGGGACAGTCTCTGGAAACACCATATATTTT.

The chain carries TRBV5-1 and TRBJ2-3; 12 bases are a match to TRBD1. CDR1 and CDR2 (germline): SGHRS, YFSETQ. The CDR3 totals 17 residues. V lost 3 bases and J lost 2; bases outside the gene matches: 7. The CDR3 loop reads CASSYGTGGVNTDTQYF. CDR3 DNA sequence: TGCGCCAGCAGCTATGGGACAGGGGGCGTGAACACAGATACGCAGTATTTT.

The chain couples TRBV18 to TRBJ2-5, with D possibly being TRBD1 or TRBD2 (6 bases each). The CDR3 is made up of 13 amino acids. CDR1 and CDR2 (germline): KGHSH, LQKENI. The germline V and J ends were trimmed by 3 bases and 5 bases, with 10 bases remaining between them. This CDR3 is CASSPTGRETQYF. The CDR3 nucleotides read TGTGCCAGCTCACCTACAGGGAGGGAGACCCAGTACTTC.

The chain joins TRBV6-1 to TRBJ1-2; tentative D call: TRBD1 (6 bases). Trimming removed 2 bases at V and 1 base at J, with 17 bases between. The CDR3 is 17 amino acids. CDR1 is MNHNS and CDR2 is SASEGT in the germline V gene. CDR3 bases: TGTGCCAGCAGTGAAAGACAGGCGCTCACATATAACTATGGCTACACCTTC. This codes for CASSERQALTYNYGYTF.